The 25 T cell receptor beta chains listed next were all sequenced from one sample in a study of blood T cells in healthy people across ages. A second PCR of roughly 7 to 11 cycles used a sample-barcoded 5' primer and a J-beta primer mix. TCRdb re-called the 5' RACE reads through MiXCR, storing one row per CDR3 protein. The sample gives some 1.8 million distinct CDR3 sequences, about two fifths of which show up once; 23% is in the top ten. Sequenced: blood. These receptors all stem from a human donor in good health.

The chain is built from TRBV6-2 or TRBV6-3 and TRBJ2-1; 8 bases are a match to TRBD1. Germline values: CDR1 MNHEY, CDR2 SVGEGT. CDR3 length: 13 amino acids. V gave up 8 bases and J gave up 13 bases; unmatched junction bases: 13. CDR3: CASALGQVETQFF. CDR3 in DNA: TGTGCCAGCGCTCTGGGACAGGTTGAGACCCAGTTCTTC.

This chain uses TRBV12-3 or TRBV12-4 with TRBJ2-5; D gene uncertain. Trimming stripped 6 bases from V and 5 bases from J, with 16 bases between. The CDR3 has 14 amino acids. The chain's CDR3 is CASSPDMSRETQYF. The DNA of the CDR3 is TGTGCCAGCAGCCCCGACATGAGTCGGGAGACCCAGTACTTC.

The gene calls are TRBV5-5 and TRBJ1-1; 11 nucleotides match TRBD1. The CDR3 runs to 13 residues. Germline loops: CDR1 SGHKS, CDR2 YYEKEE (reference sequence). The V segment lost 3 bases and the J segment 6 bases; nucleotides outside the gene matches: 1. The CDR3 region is CASSWTGGSEAFF. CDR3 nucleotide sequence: TGTGCCAGCAGCTGGACAGGGGGCTCTGAAGCTTTCTTT.

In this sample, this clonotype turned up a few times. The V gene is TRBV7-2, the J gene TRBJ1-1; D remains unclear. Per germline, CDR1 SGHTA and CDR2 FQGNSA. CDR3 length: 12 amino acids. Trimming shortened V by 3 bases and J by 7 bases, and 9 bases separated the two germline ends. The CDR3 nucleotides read TGTGCCAGCAGCTTCCGAGGGCTTGAAGCTTTCTTT. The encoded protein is CASSFRGLEAFF. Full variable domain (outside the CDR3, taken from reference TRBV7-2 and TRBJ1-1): GAGVSQSPSNKVTEKGKDVELRCDPISGHTALYWYRQSLGQGLEFLIYFQGNSAPDKSGLPSDRFSAERTGGSVSTLTIQRTQQEDSAVYLCASSFRGLEAFFGQGTRLTVV.

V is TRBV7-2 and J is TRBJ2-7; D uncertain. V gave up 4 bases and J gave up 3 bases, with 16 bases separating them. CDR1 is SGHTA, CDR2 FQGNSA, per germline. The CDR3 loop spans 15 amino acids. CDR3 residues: CASSSGRNVDYEQYF. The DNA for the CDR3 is TGTGCCAGCAGCTCCGGCCGTAACGTAGACTACGAGCAGTACTTC.

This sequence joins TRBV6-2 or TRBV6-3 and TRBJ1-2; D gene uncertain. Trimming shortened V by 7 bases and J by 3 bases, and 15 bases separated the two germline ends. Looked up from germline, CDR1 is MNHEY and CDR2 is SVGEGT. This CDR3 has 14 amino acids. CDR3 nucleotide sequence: TGTGCCAGCAACGAGGGCTCTACGTACTATGGCTACACCTTC. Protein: CASNEGSTYYGYTF.

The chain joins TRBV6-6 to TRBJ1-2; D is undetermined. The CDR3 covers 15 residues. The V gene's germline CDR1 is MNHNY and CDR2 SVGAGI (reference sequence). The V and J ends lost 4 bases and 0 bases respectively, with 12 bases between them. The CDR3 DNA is TGTGCCAGCAGTTTTTCAGCCCCGGCTAACTATGGCTACACCTTC. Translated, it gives CASSFSAPANYGYTF.

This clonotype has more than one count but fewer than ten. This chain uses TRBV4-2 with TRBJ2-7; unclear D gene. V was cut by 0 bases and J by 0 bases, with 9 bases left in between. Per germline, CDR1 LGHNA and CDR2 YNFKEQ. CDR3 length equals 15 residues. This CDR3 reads CASSQDTGSSYEQYF. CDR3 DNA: TGTGCCAGCAGCCAAGATACGGGCAGCTCCTACGAGCAGTACTTC.

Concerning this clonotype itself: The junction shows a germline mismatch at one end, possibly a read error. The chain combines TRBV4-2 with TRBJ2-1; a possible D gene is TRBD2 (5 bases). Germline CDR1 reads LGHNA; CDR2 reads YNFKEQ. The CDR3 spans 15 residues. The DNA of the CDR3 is TGTGCCAGCAGCCAAAGCGGAGGCTCCTACAATAAGCAGTTCTTC. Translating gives CASSQSGGSYNKQFF.

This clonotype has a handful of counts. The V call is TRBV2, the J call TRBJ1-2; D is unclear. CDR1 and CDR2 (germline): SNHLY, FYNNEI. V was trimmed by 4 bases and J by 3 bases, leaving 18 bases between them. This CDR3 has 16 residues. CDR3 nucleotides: TGTGCCAGCAGTGCCAGCCAGGAACTCGGGTACTATGGCTACACCTTC. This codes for CASSASQELGYYGYTF.

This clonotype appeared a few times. CDR3 in DNA: TGCGCCAGCAGCCGAGACCGGGACAGGGACTACGAGCAGTACTTC. Protein sequence: CASSRDRDRDYEQYF. The V gene is TRBV4-3, the J gene TRBJ2-7; TRBD1 matches at 9 bases. The CDR3 consists of 15 residues. Looked up from germline, CDR1 is LGHNA and CDR2 is YSLEER. J gave up 3 bases and V 4 bases, and 7 bases lay outside the gene matches.

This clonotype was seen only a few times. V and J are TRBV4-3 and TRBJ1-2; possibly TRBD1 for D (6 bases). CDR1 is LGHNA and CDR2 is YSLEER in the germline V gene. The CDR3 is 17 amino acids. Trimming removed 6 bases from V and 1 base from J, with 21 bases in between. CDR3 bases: TGCGCCAGCAGTCGACTCCAGGACAGAGGGGATAACTATGGCTACACCTTC. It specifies CASSRLQDRGDNYGYTF.

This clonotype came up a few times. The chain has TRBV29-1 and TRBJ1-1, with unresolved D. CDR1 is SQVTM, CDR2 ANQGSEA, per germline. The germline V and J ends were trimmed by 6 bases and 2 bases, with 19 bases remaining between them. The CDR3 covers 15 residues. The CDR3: CSVHEDNTFNTEAFF. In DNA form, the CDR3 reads TGCAGCGTCCACGAAGACAATACGTTTAACACTGAAGCTTTCTTT.

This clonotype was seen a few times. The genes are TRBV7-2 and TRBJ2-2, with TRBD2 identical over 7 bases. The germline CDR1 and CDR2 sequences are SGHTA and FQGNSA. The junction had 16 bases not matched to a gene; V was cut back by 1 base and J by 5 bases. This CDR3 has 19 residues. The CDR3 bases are TGTGCCAGCAGCTTAGAAGATTGGATAGCGGGTCCGGTGACCGGGGAGCTGTTTTTT. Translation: CASSLEDWIAGPVTGELFF.

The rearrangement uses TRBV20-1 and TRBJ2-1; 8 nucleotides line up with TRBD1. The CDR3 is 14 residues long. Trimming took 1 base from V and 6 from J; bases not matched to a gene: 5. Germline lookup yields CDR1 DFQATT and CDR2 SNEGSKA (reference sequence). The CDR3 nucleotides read TGCAGTGCTAGAGGATTGGACAGGGCCAATGAGCAGTTCTTC. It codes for CSARGLDRANEQFF.

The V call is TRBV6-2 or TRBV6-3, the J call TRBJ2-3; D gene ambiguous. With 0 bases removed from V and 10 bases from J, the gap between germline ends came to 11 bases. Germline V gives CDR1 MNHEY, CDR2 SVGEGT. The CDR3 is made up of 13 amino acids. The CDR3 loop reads CASSYSTLLAQYF. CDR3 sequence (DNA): TGTGCCAGCAGTTACTCGACACTTTTGGCGCAGTATTTT.

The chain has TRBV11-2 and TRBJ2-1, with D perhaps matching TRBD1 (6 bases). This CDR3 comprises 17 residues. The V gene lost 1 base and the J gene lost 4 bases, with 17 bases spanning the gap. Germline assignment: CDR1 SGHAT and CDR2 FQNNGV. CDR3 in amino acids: CASSLVWRTDNYNEQFF. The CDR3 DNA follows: TGTGCCAGCAGCTTAGTTTGGCGGACAGACAATTACAATGAGCAGTTCTTC.

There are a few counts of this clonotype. The CDR3 protein is CSVKKQVRDEQFF. The DNA of the CDR3 is TGCAGTGTCAAGAAACAGGTCAGGGATGAGCAGTTCTTC. The chain has TRBV20-1 and TRBJ2-1, with a possible D match to TRBD1 (5 bases). Germline V gene lookup returns CDR1 DFQATT and CDR2 SNEGSKA (reference sequence). The CDR3 totals 13 residues. The ends were cut back, 7 bases at V and 8 bases at J, with 18 bases in the middle.

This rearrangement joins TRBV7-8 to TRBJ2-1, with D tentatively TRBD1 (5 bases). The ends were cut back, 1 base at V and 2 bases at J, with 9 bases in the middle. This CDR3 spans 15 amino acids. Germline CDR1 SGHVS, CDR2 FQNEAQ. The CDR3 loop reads CASSLDGATYNEQFF. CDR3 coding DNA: TGTGCCAGCAGCTTAGATGGGGCCACCTACAATGAGCAGTTCTTC. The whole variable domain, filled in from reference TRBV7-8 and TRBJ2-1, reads GAGVSQSPRYKVAKRGQDVALRCDPISGHVSLFWYQQALGQGPEFLTYFQNEAQLDKSGLPSDRFFAERPEGSVSTLKIQRTQQEDSAVYLCASSLDGATYNEQFFGPGTRLTVL.

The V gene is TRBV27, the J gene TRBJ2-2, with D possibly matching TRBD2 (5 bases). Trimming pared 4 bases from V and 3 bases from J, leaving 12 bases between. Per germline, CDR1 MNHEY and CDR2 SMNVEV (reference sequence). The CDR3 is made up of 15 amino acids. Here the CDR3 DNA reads TGTGCCAGCAGTTCCTGGGCGCGGGACACCGGGGAGCTGTTTTTT. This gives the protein CASSSWARDTGELFF.

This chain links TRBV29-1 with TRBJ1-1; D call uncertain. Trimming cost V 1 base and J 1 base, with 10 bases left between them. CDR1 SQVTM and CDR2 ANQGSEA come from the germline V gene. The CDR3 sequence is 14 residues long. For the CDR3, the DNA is TGCAGCGTTGAAGTGTCCGGGGAGAACACTGAAGCTTTCTTT. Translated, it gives CSVEVSGENTEAFF.

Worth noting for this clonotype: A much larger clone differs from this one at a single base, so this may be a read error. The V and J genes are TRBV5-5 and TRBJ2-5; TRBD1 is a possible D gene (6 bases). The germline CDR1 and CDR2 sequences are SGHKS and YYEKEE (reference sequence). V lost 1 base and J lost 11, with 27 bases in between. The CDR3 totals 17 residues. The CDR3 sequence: CASSLTGPALIYNEQYF. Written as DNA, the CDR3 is TGTGCCAGCAGCTTGACAGGGCCGGCCCTGATCTACAATGAGCAGTACTTC.

The CDR3 nucleotides are TGCAGCGTTTATTGGGGGCGTGAAGCTTTCTTT. Translating gives CSVYWGREAFF. The chain combines TRBV29-1 with TRBJ1-1; tentative D call: TRBD1 (6 bases). V lost 5 bases and J 7 bases, leaving 11 bases between the germline ends. The germline V gene has CDR1 SQVTM and CDR2 ANQGSEA. CDR3 length: 11 amino acids.

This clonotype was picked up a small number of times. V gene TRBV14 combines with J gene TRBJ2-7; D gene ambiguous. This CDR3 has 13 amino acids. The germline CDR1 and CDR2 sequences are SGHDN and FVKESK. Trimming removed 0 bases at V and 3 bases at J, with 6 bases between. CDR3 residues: CASSQDGRYEQYF. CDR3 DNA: TGTGCCAGCAGCCAAGATGGGCGCTACGAGCAGTACTTC.

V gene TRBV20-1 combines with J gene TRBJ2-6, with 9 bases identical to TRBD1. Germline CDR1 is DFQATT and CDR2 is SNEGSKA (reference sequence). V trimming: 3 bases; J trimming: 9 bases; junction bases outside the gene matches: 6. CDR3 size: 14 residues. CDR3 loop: CSARSDRGVNVLTF. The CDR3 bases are TGCAGTGCTAGGTCGGACAGGGGTGTCAACGTCCTGACTTTC.